This TCR beta chain was retrieved from a study of PD-1 blockade in classical Hodgkin lymphoma. Clones were read by immunoSEQ multiplex PCR, and TCRdb kept only the in-frame ones, dropping some. The sample lists about 7,700 clones; 80% to 90% were seen once. All patients experienced relapse after autologous stem cell transplantation, and brentuximab vedotin exposure was variable. Magnetic negative selection of thawed PBMCs was the method by which CD4+ T cells were purified. Complete response, partial response or progressive disease constituted the best response categories observed. The germline V and J ends were trimmed by 5 bases and 4 bases, with 18 bases remaining between them. The CDR3 covers 16 residues. Per the germline V gene, CDR1 is MDHEN and CDR2 is SYDVKM.

This specimen consisted of CD4+ T cells from blood, obtained at baseline. This chain uses TRBV28 with TRBJ2-1; TRBD1 or TRBD2 may be the D gene (5 bases each). The TCR sequence derives from a human donor with classical Hodgkin lymphoma. The CDR3 bases are TGTGCCAGCAGTCCAGGTGGGGGAATCGGGTACAATGAGCAGTTCTTC. The encoded protein is CASSPGGGIGYNEQFF.